This record concerns one TCR beta chain sequence. Its antigen is currently not known. No much larger clone exists at a distance of one base, and base qualities are not known. The cohort was made up of about 670 healthy bone marrow donors. At the time of sampling, all cohort members were nominally healthy, though unrecorded immune exposures were likely present. The donor tested CMV seropositive, placing the donor among the roughly 270 seropositive members of the cohort. Every donor gave a peripheral blood sample, and the peripheral blood mononuclear cells from that sample were used for TCR beta sequencing. The Qiagen DNeasy Blood Extraction Kit was used to extract genomic DNA from the blood cell samples. The data originate from a study of cytomegalovirus exposure and HLA in healthy donors (dated by TCRdb to about 2017). Context from the whole study: An earlier analysis of 587 of the donors reported approximately 300 Gb of sequence data and around 100 million unique TCR beta sequences obtained from about 179 million T cells. In addition to the first cohort of hundreds of subjects, a separate validation cohort of under 150 different subjects was used. The study aimed to test whether cataloging public T cell receptors could reveal signatures of past pathogen exposure. HLA typing covered class I and class II loci at four-digit resolution. Every discovery cohort repertoire had been produced on one sequencing platform. Of the 350 to 400 genotyped donors, 65% to 90% fell in the genetic ancestry cluster associated with self-reported Caucasian donors. Genome-wide SNP genotypes for about 65% of the 666 donors were used in a later genetic analysis, which treated that subset as a discovery cohort. Donor age, sex, ethnicity and CMV serostatus were collected together with the repertoire data. Among around 400 genotyped donors of the cohort, an average of around 240,000 unique TCR beta nucleotide sequences was sequenced per donor, of which about 19% were non-productive. The study used immunosequencing to profile the T cell repertoires of hundreds of subjects and linked those repertoires to cytomegalovirus serostatus. Four or five DR-DQ haplotypes were treated as single units for association and clustering because of strong linkage in the cohort. A later analysis re-analyzed previously published TCR beta repertoires from about 730 donors and added high-resolution HLA genotyping to study TCR occurrence patterns. The number of typed donors differed by locus: roughly 629-640 for A, B, C, DRB1 and DQB1; approximately 540 for DQA1; fewer than 610 for DPA1; and about 450 for DPB1. In the later analysis, no new phenotypic data were used to find candidate immune exposures; instead, reliance was placed on TCR beta sequences and their occurrence across donors. An early release that covered fewer than 750 HLA-typed donors contained approximately 290 gigabases of sequencing data and 80 million or so unique TCR sequences. An earlier analysis of 587 of the donors applied high-throughput TCR beta sequencing to assess whether each TCR beta V gene segment acted as functional or pseudogenic. To predict cytomegalovirus infection status, the study brought together high-throughput TCR immunosequencing, statistical association of individual TCRs with disease status, and machine learning. On the study overall, not on this receptor specifically: Because HLA typing was unavailable for some donors at each locus, only the typed subset was used in association tests. Sequencing depth was assumed to be roughly uniform across donors in the presence/absence analyses, though that assumption may not hold. Several of the top co-occurrence clusters appeared to be linked to parvovirus B19, influenza, CMV and Epstein-Barr virus, according to a later analysis. A total of around 150 TCR beta chains were listed by the study as associated with cytomegalovirus. Some IMGT-functional V segments, including TRBV6-2 and TRBV6-3, could not be told apart with the 87-base-pair reads, so those segments were excluded. Compared with the approximately 720-donor mean, donors in an Asian-associated ancestry cluster had fewer N-insertions in productive TCRs, according to a later genetic analysis. Because counts were too low, some 17 rarely observed V segments, including chromosome 9 orphons, were excluded from the earlier analysis of under 650 of the donors. An association between a missense DCLRE1C variant and V-gene and J-gene trimming of TCR beta chains was found in a later genetic analysis and replicated in an independent cohort. A further reported finding was that TCR beta sequences accurately predicted the HLA-A and HLA-B alleles for most subjects in the first cohort. Cytomegalovirus status was reported to be diagnosed by the classifier with high specificity and sensitivity in both the original and validation cohorts. Linkage disequilibrium might explain the correlated functional status among segregating V segments, but an unknown experimental factor could not be excluded. In a later analysis, HLA-associated TCR beta chains showed more clonal expansion and lower generation probabilities than non-associated chains that were equally common. In a later analysis, most CMV-associated TCR beta chains were found to appear HLA-restricted, with HLA associations seemingly driven largely by CMV exposure. A later analysis found that TCR association rates varied across HLA loci, with DRB1 alleles showing the most associated TCRs and HLA-C alleles the fewest. Only TCR beta chains were sequenced in this cohort, and the absence of alpha or paired-chain data limited detectable features. Assigning TCR associations to individual alleles was difficult when HLA alleles, especially DR and DQ, strongly co-occurred. While some public TCRs were present in many individuals, most TCR sequences turned up only very rarely across donors. The sequencing pipeline was judged likely to have produced a cluster of highly shared sequence variants as a technical artifact. In an earlier analysis of several hundred of the donors, most TCR beta V segments were observed in productive rearrangements about 87% or about 30% of the time, broadly matching IMGT annotations. In vitro tests confirmed that a few of the cytomegalovirus-associated TCR beta chains recognize cytomegalovirus antigens. In a later analysis, around 17,000 TCR beta sequences were associated with specific HLA alleles at a false discovery rate of 0.05. The authors suggested that the approach could potentially be generalized to other disease states and immunological phenotypes. Immune exposure information for the cohort was limited to CMV serostatus.

Receptor libraries were prepared by the immunoSEQ multiplex PCR assay. For the multiplex PCR, a mixture combining 60 forward primers for TCR Vbeta segments and 13 reverse primers for TCR Jbeta segments was used. The CDR3 region of rearranged TCR beta genes was amplified from genomic DNA by a multiplex PCR assay. On the Illumina HiSeq System, the amplified TCR beta libraries were sequenced as 87-base-pair reads. As for the original processing: A later analysis tallied some 79 million unique TCR beta chains across the 610 or so repertoires, and approximately 9.9 million of those chains were shared by two or more donors. Raw reads were error-corrected and collapsed into unique sequences by a nearest-neighbor algorithm in which closely related sequences were merged to remove PCR and sequencing errors. Alignment of CDR3 sequences to IMGT reference sequences was used to assign V, D and J gene segments. For a sequence to be retained, at least a six-nucleotide match to both a V gene segment and a J gene segment was required. A rearrangement counted as productive if the CDR3 had no stop codons and remained in frame with V and J, and every other rearrangement counted as non-productive. Following IMGT convention, CDR3 was defined as the stretch from the second conserved V-encoded cysteine up to the conserved J-encoded phenylalanine. The earlier analysis of about 590 of the donors excluded sequences that lacked an unambiguous match to a single V gene segment. In an earlier analysis of about 590 of the donors, a V segment was called functional when productive rearrangements were above 56.7%, and segregating when the standard deviation between donors exceeded 5%. A statistical classification framework was built to diagnose cytomegalovirus status from the catalog of TCR beta chain sequences. A later analysis assigned V and J genes by comparing TCR nucleotide sequences with IMGT/GENE-DB human TR gene sequences. A later analysis assigned CDR3 sequences and most-parsimonious VDJ recombination scenarios with the TCRdist pipeline. In a later analysis, each TCR beta chain was defined by its CDR3 amino acid sequence together with its V-gene family, and reads without a unique V-gene family were excluded. In a later analysis, 500 to 650 highly shared, low-generation-probability nucleotide sequences were removed to address suspected cross-contamination and a sequencing artifact. In a later analysis, a clonal expansion index was calculated for each public chain from normalized within-repertoire ranks of inferred template counts. A later analysis computed generation probabilities with a VDJ recombination model fitted to out-of-frame rearrangements, and checked the results against IGoR. In a later analysis, hypergeometric tests were used to score TCR-TCR, TCR-HLA and TCR-CMV co-occurrence, with a repertoire-size bias correction applied to TCR pairs. False discovery rates were estimated in a later analysis by permuting HLA or CMV assignments 20 times. In a later analysis, co-occurring TCRs were grouped using DBSCAN, and TCRdist sequence similarity was added for clustering within HLA-allele-positive subsets. Co-occurrence clustering excluded repertoires with fewer than 30,000 or more than 120,000 public chains, plus five with anomalous nucleotide sharing. The table was pulled from immuneACCESS by TCRdb, which kept in-frame rearrangements only. Such tables lose some clones; where checked, under half of the loss comes from unresolved V genes, and the rest has no known cause. V and J calls and clone size follow that table, whereas D and trimming were derived from the DNA. This sample comprises over 110,000 clones, approximately 78% of them detected only once. The top ten constitute 5% to 8% of the sample.

The CDR3 has 12 amino acids, counting the end cysteine and phenylalanine. Of the read, only the CDR3 DNA is kept; its 36 bases are in frame from base 1. Here V drops 7 bases and J drops 6 bases, and the junction holds 9 bases not matched to any gene. The germline V gene sets CDR1 to SQVTM and CDR2 to ANQGSEA. The source of this sequence is a woman aged 40 to 50 in good health and CMV-seropositive. The sequence is built from TRBV29-1 and TRBJ2-7, with 7 junctional bases fitting TRBD2. The sequenced sample consisted of PBMCs. CDR3 loop: CSAWGGPSEQYF. The sequenced DNA: TGCAGCGCCTGGGGAGGGCCATCCGAGCAGTACTTC.